This T cell receptor (beta chain) was found in a study of shared clonotypes between healthy human individuals. Trimming stripped 1 base from V and 8 bases from J, with 11 bases between. The CDR3 has 14 residues. The V gene's germline CDR1 is SGHVS and CDR2 FNYEAQ. To note about this clone: The antigen remains unidentified.

CD45RO-negative, CCR7-positively selected cells formed the naive CD8 fraction, excluding terminally differentiated effector memory CD45RA+ cells. How the authors handled the data: Filtering of immunoSEQ junctional sequences could not match full-length read filtering. Libraries were prepared by immunoSEQ multiplex PCR; TCRdb keeps only in-frame clonotypes and omits some of them. V and J calls and clone size are copied from that table; D and trimming were computed from the DNA. The data hold about 680,000 clones, with about 90% observed a single time. Points from the study as a whole: With few donors, the genetic and exposure-history diversity represented was limited. Estimated clonotype richness was generally higher in naive than memory subsets.

Specimen: naive CD8+ T cells sorted from blood. V is TRBV7-6 and J is TRBJ1-4; D unresolved. The sequence derives from a man aged 25-45 years in good health. The CDR3 protein is CASSLDPGDEKLFF. CDR3 coding DNA: TGTGCCAGCAGCTTAGATCCAGGAGACGAAAAACTGTTTTTT.